Below are 9 T cell receptor beta chains sequenced from a single sample in a study of T cell responses to AZD1222 COVID-19 vaccine (dated by TCRdb to the early 2020s). Library method: the immunoSEQ multiplex PCR assay. Entries here come from immuneACCESS through TCRdb and include only in-frame sequences with V and J called. Some clones fail to appear in such tables; in the studies checked, an unresolved V gene covers under half of the shortfall, and the cause of the remainder is unknown. This sample holds 55,000 to 65,000 clones; 85% to 90% were observed only once. Roughly 18% of the sample comes from the top ten. What this sample's time point label stands for: baseline before first vaccination. The sample was peripheral blood, taken on day 0 of AZD1222 vaccination. The source is an adult in good health.

This chain links TRBV2 with TRBJ2-5; weak D call: TRBD1 (6 bases). Trimming pared 6 bases from V and 2 bases from J, leaving 13 bases between. Germline-derived CDR1 and CDR2 are SNHLY and FYNNEI. The CDR3 covers 14 residues. The CDR3 loop is CASSRQVQQETQYF. CDR3 DNA sequence: TGTGCCAGCAGCCGACAGGTACAACAAGAGACCCAGTACTTC.

This sequence joins TRBV6-1 and TRBJ2-2; D gene unclear. Germline CDR1 and CDR2: MNHNS and SASEGT. The CDR3 sequence is 16 residues long. Trimming removed 2 bases from V and 0 bases from J, with 10 bases in between. CDR3 sequence reads: CASSEMDRSNTGELFF. In DNA, the CDR3 is TGTGCCAGCAGTGAAATGGATAGATCGAACACCGGGGAGCTGTTTTTT.

The chain joins TRBV28 to TRBJ1-5, with 8 positions matching TRBD1. Trimming cost V 2 bases and J 11 bases; bases outside gene matches: 5. This CDR3 comprises 13 residues. Germline V gene lookup returns CDR1 MDHEN and CDR2 SYDVKM. CDR3 DNA: TGTGCCAGCAGTTTAGGAGACAGGGGAGCCCAGCATTTT. Translated: CASSLGDRGAQHF.

The gene calls are TRBV28 and TRBJ2-1; TRBD1 matches 9 bases. Germline V lookup: CDR1 MDHEN, CDR2 SYDVKM. The junction had 9 bases not matched to a gene; V was cut back by 7 bases and J by 8 bases. This CDR3 has 14 residues. CDR3 in DNA: TGTGCCAGCAACTCACAGGGGGCCGTCTATGAGCAGTTCTTC. Protein sequence: CASNSQGAVYEQFF.

V usage is TRBV6-6 and J usage is TRBJ1-1; TRBD1 agrees at 9 bases. The V gene's germline CDR1 is MNHNY and CDR2 SVGAGI (reference sequence). The CDR3 consists of 14 residues. Trimming removed 5 bases from V and 4 bases from J; junction bases left unmatched: 5. The CDR3 region is CASSITGGGTEAFF. The DNA for the CDR3 is TGTGCCAGCAGTATCACAGGGGGCGGCACTGAAGCTTTCTTT.

This chain uses TRBV9 with TRBJ1-1; no clear D gene. The CDR3 totals 13 residues. CDR1 and CDR2 (germline): SGDLS, YYNGEE. Trimming left V 1 base short and J 1 base short, with 5 bases between. CDR3 in amino acids: CASSVLSNTEAFF. The CDR3 DNA is TGTGCCAGCAGCGTATTATCGAACACTGAAGCTTTCTTT.

The chain has TRBV29-1 and TRBJ2-1, with 9 bases matching TRBD2. The CDR3 is 13 residues long. With 4 bases clipped from V and 10 bases from J, the junction kept 8 bases outside the gene matches. CDR1 is SQVTM and CDR2 is ANQGSEA in the germline V gene. The CDR3 sequence is CSVAQRGEGEQFF. Written as DNA, the CDR3 is TGCAGCGTTGCGCAGCGGGGGGAAGGAGAGCAGTTCTTC.

This clone was seen once. The rearrangement joins TRBV7-3 to TRBJ1-2, with 8 bases aligning to TRBD1. The germline V gene has CDR1 SGHTA and CDR2 FQGTGA. The CDR3 consists of 13 residues. V gave up 5 bases and J gave up 8 bases; unmatched junction bases: 7. The CDR3 spells CASSPDRVSGYTF. The DNA for the CDR3 is TGTGCCAGCAGCCCGGACAGGGTCTCCGGCTACACCTTC.

The chain uses TRBV6-5 and TRBJ1-4; a weak D match, TRBD1 (5 bases). From germline, CDR1 is MNHEY and CDR2 SVGAGI. The CDR3 runs to 15 residues. V shed 8 bases and J shed 0 bases, with 13 bases lying between them. The CDR3 DNA reads TGTGCCAGCGGATTTCGGGGGGCAACTAATGAAAAACTGTTTTTT. Translating it yields CASGFRGATNEKLFF.